These T cell receptor beta chains were read from a single sample in a study of blood T cell repertoires in COVID-19. The protocol was immunoSEQ multiplex PCR, while the TCRdb copy is restricted to in-frame clones and leaves out a portion. Of some 400,000 clones listed, 80% to 90% are singletons. Material: PBMCs or T cells enriched from blood (not recorded which). The receptor source for this set is a man aged 30-40 years who had recovered from COVID-19. The CDR3 runs from the conserved cysteine through the conserved F or W. The D gene is left open where the match is weak. Part of the rows lack a size; the others show once, few, many or a class for expanded clones.

j_call v_call clone_size d_call cdr3_nt cdr3_aa
TRBJ2-2 TRBV5-1 . . TGCGCCAGCAGGTGGGTTTGGAGTATCAGTTCGAACACCGGGGAGCTGTTTTTT CASRWVWSISSNTGELFF
TRBJ2-7 TRBV3-1/TRBV3-2 . TRBD2 TGTGCCAGCAGTTACTCTAGCGGGAGCTCCTACGAGCAGTACTTC CASSYSSGSSYEQYF
TRBJ2-2 TRBV4-2 . . TGTGCCAGCAGCCAAGATCAGCGGACAGCCAACACCGGGGAGCTGTTTTTT CASSQDQRTANTGELFF
TRBJ2-2 TRBV5-1 . . TGCGCCAGCAGCTTGCCGCGACAGTACGTTACCGGGGAGCTGTTTTTT CASSLPRQYVTGELFF
TRBJ2-1 TRBV19 . TRBD2 TGTGCCAGTAGTGGGGTAGCGGGAGGGTACAATGAGCAGTTCTTC CASSGVAGGYNEQFF
TRBJ1-3 TRBV9 . . TGTGCCAGCAGCGTAGTGGGAGTTCCGGTAAACACCATATATTTT CASSVVGVPVNTIYF
TRBJ2-7 TRBV15 . TRBD2 TGTGCCACCAGCAGAGATATAGCGGGAGGTGTCGAGCAGTACTTC CATSRDIAGGVEQYF
TRBJ1-1 TRBV10-3 . . TGTGCCATCAGTGTAGAGGGTTCTGAAGCTTTCTTT CAISVEGSEAFF
TRBJ2-1 TRBV3-1/TRBV3-2 . . TGTGCCAGCAGCCAAGATACGGGCTCCTACAATGAGCAGTTCTTC CASSQDTGSYNEQFF
TRBJ2-3 TRBV20-1 . . TGCAGTGCTAGTTTCAGTACAGGGCACTCCCCGGCCCTACGCGCAGATACGCAGTATTTT CSASFSTGHSPALRADTQYF
TRBJ2-1 TRBV2 . TRBD1 TGTGCCAGCAGAGGGGACAGGGGTAAGCAGTTCTTC CASRGDRGKQFF
TRBJ2-7 TRBV29-1 . TRBD2 TGCAGCGTCACCTTACTGACTAGCTCCAACCCCCCCTACGAGCAGTACTTC CSVTLLTSSNPPYEQYF
TRBJ2-1 TRBV2 . TRBD1 TGTGCCAGCAGCCGGGACAGGGTCTCCTACAATGAGCAGTTCTTC CASSRDRVSYNEQFF
TRBJ1-1 TRBV3-1/TRBV3-2 . . TGTGCCAGCAGCCAAGTAGGGGTAAACACTGAAGCTTTCTTT CASSQVGVNTEAFF
TRBJ1-4 TRBV7-9 . TRBD1 TGTGCCAGCAGCTTAGGGGACAGGGAAGGTGAAAAACTGTTTTTT CASSLGDREGEKLFF
TRBJ1-1 TRBV12-3/TRBV12-4 . . TGTGCCAGCAGCATCGGGGGTGGCACTGAAGCTTTCTTT CASSIGGGTEAFF
TRBJ1-2 TRBV6-5 . TRBD1 TGTGCCAGCAGTTCACGACAGGGGACCAACTATGGCTACACCTTC CASSSRQGTNYGYTF
TRBJ2-2 TRBV2 few TRBD2 TGTGCCAGCAATAAGGACTCTAGCGGGGTCACCGGGGAGCTGTTTTTT CASNKDSSGVTGELFF
TRBJ2-5 TRBV27 . TRBD1 TGTGCCAGCAGAACCGGGACAGGGGGCATAGAGACCCAGTACTTC CASRTGTGGIETQYF
TRBJ1-2 TRBV10-3 . TRBD1 TGTGCCATCAGTAGGACAGGGGAGGGCTACACCTTC CAISRTGEGYTF
TRBJ2-7 TRBV2 . TRBD2 TGTGCCAGCAGTGCGGGAGGGATCGGCGAGCAGTACTTC CASSAGGIGEQYF
TRBJ2-7 TRBV18 . TRBD2 TGTGCCAGCTCACCAGTCGGGGCGGTGCCAGGGACTAGCGGATATTTATCCTACGAGCAGTACTTC CASSPVGAVPGTSGYLSYEQYF
TRBJ1-3 TRBV30 . . TGTGCCTGGAGTGTACGGGGTACCATATATTTT CAWSVRGTIYF
TRBJ2-7 TRBV5-4 . . TGTGCCAGCACCCGGGGGATATCGGACGAGCAGTACTTC CASTRGISDEQYF
TRBJ1-1 TRBV10-3 . . TGTGCCATCAGTGAGTCCCTCACTGAAGCTTTCTTT CAISESLTEAFF
TRBJ2-1 TRBV29-1 . . TGCAGCGTTTCCTCCAACCTAGCAGCTACTCCTGAGCAGTTCTTC CSVSSNLAATPEQFF
TRBJ2-3 TRBV13 once . TGTGCCAGCAGCCCACAGGGAACAGATACGCAGTATTTT CASSPQGTDTQYF
TRBJ2-7 TRBV6-1 . TRBD2 TGTGCCAGCAGTGACACCCCGGGACTAGATTCCGACGAGCAGTACTTC CASSDTPGLDSDEQYF
TRBJ2-3 TRBV30 . . TGTGCCTGGAGTGGACCAGGGGATACGCAGTATTTT CAWSGPGDTQYF
TRBJ2-6 TRBV5-1 . TRBD2 TGCGCCAGCAGCAAAAAGCGGGAGGGCCTTGGGGCCAACGTCCTGACTTTC CASSKKREGLGANVLTF
TRBJ1-5 TRBV6-4 . TRBD1 TGTGCCAGCAGTGACTCCGCAGGGACAGGGAATCAGCCCCAGCATTTT CASSDSAGTGNQPQHF
TRBJ2-5 TRBV15 . . TGTGCCACCAGCAGAGATTCCATCCAAGAGACCCAGTACTTC CATSRDSIQETQYF
TRBJ1-5 TRBV4-1 . TRBD1 TGCGCCAGCAGCCAAGTCGACAGGGCGGATAGCAATCAGCCCCAGCATTTT CASSQVDRADSNQPQHF
TRBJ2-7 TRBV9 once TRBD2 TGTGCCAGCAGCGCTACTAGCGGGGCGACCTACGAGCAGTACTTC CASSATSGATYEQYF
TRBJ2-7 TRBV10-2 . TRBD1 TGCGCCAGCAGTGAGTCGAGGGGGCTGAGTATCTCCTACGAGCAGTACTTC CASSESRGLSISYEQYF
TRBJ2-7 TRBV30 . . TGTGCCTGGAGTGCCGGGACATCCTACGAGCAGTACTTC CAWSAGTSYEQYF
TRBJ1-2 TRBV29-1 . TRBD1 TGCAGCGAACGGACAGGGAATGGCTACACCTTC CSERTGNGYTF
TRBJ2-1 TRBV19 . TRBD2 TGTGCCAGTAGTATAGATCCCGGACTAGCGGGAGTAGAGTACAATGAGCAGTTCTTC CASSIDPGLAGVEYNEQFF
TRBJ2-7 TRBV19 . TRBD1 TGTGCCAGTGGAACGGGGCAGGGGGCGACCTACGAGCAGTACTTC CASGTGQGATYEQYF
TRBJ2-3 TRBV7-3 . TRBD2 TGTGCCAGCAGCCCCAGCGGGAGGCGGACAGATACGCAGTATTTT CASSPSGRRTDTQYF
TRBJ2-2 TRBV2 . TRBD2 TGTGCCAGCAGACTGCTAGCGGGAGACACCGGGGAGCTGTTTTTT CASRLLAGDTGELFF
TRBJ1-5 TRBV6-5 . TRBD1 TGTGCCAGCAGTCGTGGGACAGCTGGTCAGCCCCAGCATTTT CASSRGTAGQPQHF
TRBJ1-2 TRBV4-1 . . TGCGCCAGCAGCCAAGAACCAGGGCACTATAACTATGGCTACACCTTC CASSQEPGHYNYGYTF
TRBJ1-1 TRBV29-1 . . TGCAGCGTTGAAGGGACAGAGAACACTGAAGCTTTCTTT CSVEGTENTEAFF
TRBJ2-1 TRBV18 . TRBD2 TGTGCCAGCTCACCAGGGACTAGCGGGAGTGGTGAGCAGTTCTTC CASSPGTSGSGEQFF
TRBJ2-7 TRBV29-1 . TRBD2 TGCAGCGCTATCTCCCCCATGGGCGGGGGGCGGTACTACGAGCAGTACTTC CSAISPMGGGRYYEQYF
TRBJ2-7 TRBV5-1 . TRBD2 TGCGCCAGCAGCTTGGTTGCGGGAGCGGACGAGCAGTACTTC CASSLVAGADEQYF
TRBJ2-1 TRBV6-6 . . TGTGCCAGCAGTCGGGGAAGGTCGGGACTGGGCGGGTACAATGAGCAGTTCTTC CASSRGRSGLGGYNEQFF
TRBJ2-2 TRBV5-8 once . TGTGCCAGCAGCTTGGGGGCACGGAATTACAACACCGGGGAGCTGTTTTTT CASSLGARNYNTGELFF
TRBJ1-4 TRBV5-4 . . TGTGCCAGCAGCTTCGTGGGAGATGAAAAACTGTTTTTT CASSFVGDEKLFF
TRBJ2-7 TRBV4-2 . TRBD1 TGTGCCAGCAGCCAAGGCCGGGACAGGGGGGCCCACGAGCAGTACTTC CASSQGRDRGAHEQYF
TRBJ2-1 TRBV12-5 . TRBD2 TGTGCTAGTGGTTCGCGCACTAGCGGGAACAATGAGCAGTTCTTC CASGSRTSGNNEQFF
TRBJ2-7 TRBV11-2 . . TGTGCCAGCAGCTTAGCGCAGGCCTACGAGCAGTACTTC CASSLAQAYEQYF
TRBJ2-3 TRBV19 . TRBD2 TGTGCCAGTAGCAATACCGGACTCCGTAGCGGGAGAAGAATGCCAGATACGCAGTATTTT CASSNTGLRSGRRMPDTQYF